These 15 T cell receptor beta chains were sequenced from one sample in a study of blood T cell repertoires in COVID-19. The protocol was immunoSEQ multiplex PCR, while the TCRdb copy is restricted to in-frame clones and leaves out a portion. The table has roughly 240,000 clones, approximately 82% seen once. Sequences were obtained from peripheral blood. Source of these receptors: a woman older than 75 with acute or convalescent COVID-19.

The rearrangement uses TRBV2 and TRBJ2-5; maybe TRBD2 (7 bases). Germline CDR1 SNHLY, CDR2 FYNNEI. The V end lost 1 base, the J end lost 5 bases, and 17 bases lay between the germline ends. The CDR3 loop spans 16 amino acids. CDR3 residues: CASSEGGGGFGETQYF. CDR3 nucleotides: TGTGCCAGCAGTGAAGGAGGGGGAGGGTTCGGGGAGACCCAGTACTTC.

V gene TRBV7-2 combines with J gene TRBJ1-1; unclear D gene. Germline CDR1 and CDR2: SGHTA and FQGNSA. V was clipped by 1 base and J by 0 bases, with 9 bases between them. The CDR3 totals 15 residues. The CDR3 nucleotides read TGTGCCAGCAGCTTAGTTTCTGGAGTGAACACTGAAGCTTTCTTT. Translated, it gives CASSLVSGVNTEAFF.

The CDR3 sequence is CASSFNQLQQGRAFF. For the CDR3, the DNA is TGTGCCAGCAGCTTTAACCAACTCCAACAGGGGCGGGCTTTCTTT. The genes are TRBV7-2 and TRBJ1-1, with TRBD1 matching 7 bases. Germline lookup yields CDR1 SGHTA and CDR2 FQGNSA. V gave up 3 bases and J gave up 11 bases; unmatched junction bases: 15. This CDR3 contains 15 residues.

V gene TRBV4-2 combines with J gene TRBJ2-7, with 9 bases that match TRBD1. The CDR3 sequence is 16 residues long. Germline CDR1 reads LGHNA; CDR2 reads YNFKEQ. The junction had 6 bases not matched to a gene; V was cut back by 1 base and J by 2 bases. CDR3 loop: CASSQVPGTGPYEQYF. The CDR3 DNA reads TGTGCCAGCAGCCAAGTACCCGGGACAGGGCCCTACGAGCAGTACTTC.

V gene TRBV15 combines with J gene TRBJ2-3; 12 bases are a match to TRBD2. The CDR3 spans 19 residues. Trimming removed 3 bases from V and 5 bases from J; junction bases left unmatched: 15. Germline V gene data show CDR1 as LNHNV and CDR2 as YYDKDF (reference sequence). CDR3 sequence (DNA): TGTGCCACCAGCAGCGGTCTAGCGGGAGGGCCTTTTGAGCAAGATACGCAGTATTTT. Translated, it gives CATSSGLAGGPFEQDTQYF.

V and J are TRBV6-6 and TRBJ2-3, with TRBD2 matching over 10 bases. The CDR3 is made up of 15 amino acids. With V trimmed by 5 bases and J by 4 bases, 6 bases remained unmatched. Germline assignment: CDR1 MNHNY and CDR2 SVGAGI (reference sequence). CDR3 amino acids: CASSDGLADADTQYF. CDR3 in DNA: TGTGCCAGCAGTGACGGACTAGCGGACGCAGATACGCAGTATTTT.

This chain links TRBV18 with TRBJ1-2; 7 bases agree with TRBD1. The length of the CDR3 is 13 residues. The J segment lost 5 bases and the V segment lost 3 bases, leaving 3 bases of the junction unmatched. In germline, CDR1 is KGHSH, CDR2 LQKENI. In DNA form, the CDR3 reads TGTGCCAGCTCACCGGGACAGCCTTATGGCTACACCTTC. Translating gives CASSPGQPYGYTF. The complete variable domain, with remaining parts taken from reference TRBV18 and TRBJ1-2, reads NAGVMQNPRHLVRRRGQEARLRCSPMKGHSHVYWYRQLPEEGLKFMVYLQKENIIDESGMPKERFSAEFPKEGPSILRIQQVVRGDSAAYFCASSPGQPYGYTFGSGTRLTVV.

This CDR3 is CASSPVRGRPLHF. The DNA of the CDR3 is TGTGCCAGCAGCCCCGTTAGGGGGCGACCCCTCCACTTT. V gene TRBV28 combines with J gene TRBJ1-6, with TRBD1 identical over 7 bases. This CDR3 contains 13 residues. The J segment lost 12 bases and the V segment lost 6 bases, leaving 8 bases of the junction unmatched. Germline-derived CDR1 and CDR2 are MDHEN and SYDVKM. The variable domain in full, completed from reference TRBV28 and TRBJ1-6, reads DVKVTQSSRYLVKRTGEKVFLECVQDMDHENMFWYRQDPGLGLRLIYFSYDVKMKEKGDIPEGYSVSREKKERFSLILESASTNQTSMYLCASSPVRGRPLHFGNGTRLTVT.

Here the CDR3 DNA reads TGTGCCAGCTCACCACGAACGAGGACAGGGGGCCCCACAGATACGCAGTATTTT. This translates into CASSPRTRTGGPTDTQYF. The gene calls are TRBV18 and TRBJ2-3; TRBD1 aligns across 11 bases. Germline V gives CDR1 KGHSH, CDR2 LQKENI. V lost 1 base, J lost 2 bases, and 8 bases stayed unmatched. The length of the CDR3 is 18 residues.

The chain employs TRBV4-2 and TRBJ2-3; D is undetermined. CDR1 LGHNA and CDR2 YNFKEQ come from the germline V gene. The CDR3 runs to 15 residues. The germline V and J ends were trimmed by 1 base and 1 base, with 9 bases remaining between them. CDR3 bases: TGTGCCAGCAGCCAAGGGGCCCAGCGCACAGATACGCAGTATTTT. Encoded protein: CASSQGAQRTDTQYF.

This clone was detected only a few times. The chain employs TRBV30 and TRBJ2-1; D remains ambiguous. V lost 4 bases and J lost 0, with 10 bases in between. CDR1 and CDR2 (germline): GTSNPN, SVGIG (reference sequence). The CDR3 extends over 14 amino acids. The CDR3 coding sequence is TGTGCCTGGACGGTAGATAGCTCCTACAATGAGCAGTTCTTC. Protein sequence: CAWTVDSSYNEQFF.

As DNA, the CDR3 is TGTGCCAGCAGCCTGAGGACTGCTGGCTACAATGAGCAGTTCTTC. Its translation is CASSLRTAGYNEQFF. The rearrangement uses TRBV3-1 (or the pseudogene TRBV3-2) and TRBJ2-1, with D tentatively TRBD2 (5 bases). Trimming stripped 4 bases from V and 3 bases from J, with 13 bases between. The CDR3 runs 15 residues. The germline V gene has CDR1 LGHDT and CDR2 YNNKEL (reference sequence).

V and J are TRBV2 and TRBJ2-3; 9 bases are a match to TRBD1. CDR3 length: 15 amino acids. Germline V lookup: CDR1 SNHLY, CDR2 FYNNEI. After removal of 6 bases from V and 3 bases from J, the junction contained 7 bases not matched to a gene. As DNA, the CDR3 is TGTGCCAGCAGGTCACAGGGGGCGATGACAGATACGCAGTATTTT. Its translation: CASRSQGAMTDTQYF.

The chain is built from TRBV18 and TRBJ2-1, with D possibly matching TRBD1 (6 bases). The germline V gene encodes CDR1 KGHSH and CDR2 LQKENI. This CDR3 is 14 amino acids long. The V end lost 2 bases, the J end lost 5 bases, and 10 bases lay between the germline ends. The CDR3 DNA reads as TGTGCCAGCTCACCAACTGGACAGAACAATGAGCAGTTCTTC. This encodes CASSPTGQNNEQFF.

The chain employs TRBV2 and TRBJ1-1; D uncertain. Trimming took off 2 bases at V and 1 base at J, with 8 bases between the two ends. CDR3 length: 14 residues. The germline gives CDR1 SNHLY, CDR2 FYNNEI. CDR3 in DNA: TGTGCCAGCAGTGAAAGGAACAGGAACACTGAAGCTTTCTTT. It specifies CASSERNRNTEAFF.